A single sample is the source of the 30 T cell receptor beta chains below, sequenced in a study of blood T cell repertoires in COVID-19. TCRdb's copy holds only in-frame clones and misses some; the assay was immunoSEQ multiplex PCR. This table holds some 170,000 clones, around 83% found once. The sequenced material came from PBMCs or T cells enriched from blood (not recorded which). The receptors stem from a man aged 35 to 55 who had recovered from COVID-19.

Regarding this clone: Given a much more abundant clone one base away, this may be a read error. The gene calls are TRBV28 and TRBJ2-3; 10 nucleotides line up with TRBD2. Trimming cost V 5 bases and J 0 bases; bases outside gene matches: 2. The length of the CDR3 is 15 residues. CDR1 MDHEN and CDR2 SYDVKM come from the germline V gene. The CDR3 region has the DNA TGTGCCAGCAGTCCGACTAGCGGGAGCACAGATACGCAGTATTTT. Amino acids: CASSPTSGSTDTQYF.

The chain links TRBV5-1 to TRBJ2-2; 10 nucleotides agree with TRBD2. V was pared by 5 bases and J by 5 bases, with 9 bases of the junction left unmatched. CDR1 SGHRS and CDR2 YFSETQ come from the germline V gene. This CDR3 spans 16 amino acids. CDR3: CASRKSGGAVTGELFF. The CDR3 nucleotides are TGCGCCAGCAGAAAAAGCGGGGGGGCCGTGACCGGGGAGCTGTTTTTT.

CDR3 in amino acids: CASSFSAGGTEAFF. CDR3 sequence (DNA): TGTGCCAGCAGTTTTAGTGCGGGGGGGACTGAAGCTTTCTTT. The chain recombines TRBV27 with TRBJ1-1; possibly TRBD1 for D (5 bases). The V and J ends lost 3 bases and 5 bases respectively, with 13 bases between them. Looked up from germline, CDR1 is MNHEY and CDR2 is SMNVEV (reference sequence). The CDR3 totals 14 residues.

The V call is TRBV3-1 (or the pseudogene TRBV3-2), the J call TRBJ1-3; TRBD1 might be the D (6 bases). The CDR3 is 20 amino acids. Trimming left V 4 bases short and J 0 bases short, with 25 bases between. The germline V gene encodes CDR1 LGHDT and CDR2 YNNKEL (reference sequence). The CDR3 reads CASSRTYRVQNRLSGNTIYF. The CDR3 DNA reads as TGTGCCAGCAGCCGAACCTACAGGGTGCAAAACCGCCTCTCTGGAAACACCATATATTTT.

This clone was counted between two and nine times. The chain is built from TRBV7-2 and TRBJ2-2, with 7 positions matching TRBD1. Germline CDR1 reads SGHTA; CDR2 reads FQGNSA. The CDR3 sequence is 13 residues long. V trimming: 5 bases; J trimming: 8 bases; junction bases outside the gene matches: 5. CDR3 loop: CASSRTGVGELFF. The CDR3 nucleotides read TGTGCCAGCAGCCGTACAGGGGTGGGGGAGCTGTTTTTT.

The rearrangement links TRBV24-1 to TRBJ1-5; 9 bases match TRBD1. Germline V lookup: CDR1 KGHDR, CDR2 SFDVKD. The CDR3 sequence is 16 residues long. With V trimmed by 4 bases and J by 4 bases, 7 bases remained unmatched. The CDR3 nucleotides read TGTGCCACCAGTGACCCTACAGGGGGCTTGAATCAGCCCCAGCATTTT. Its protein product is CATSDPTGGLNQPQHF.

This rearrangement joins TRBV7-6 to TRBJ1-1; D possibly corresponds to TRBD1 (6 bases). Looked up from germline, CDR1 is SGHVS and CDR2 is FNYEAQ. Trimming pared 4 bases from V and 0 bases from J, leaving 15 bases between. The CDR3 is 16 residues long. The CDR3 region has the DNA TGTGCCAGCAGCTCTCAGGGGTTGAGGATGAACACTGAAGCTTTCTTT. Translated: CASSSQGLRMNTEAFF.

The chain has TRBV2 and TRBJ2-7, with 8 bases matching TRBD1. CDR3 length: 19 amino acids. The junction had 22 bases not matched to a gene; V was cut back by 9 bases and J by 0 bases. Germline CDR1 and CDR2: SNHLY and FYNNEI. CDR3 loop: CASRGTGFPGQVFSYEQYF. The CDR3 DNA reads TGTGCCAGTAGGGGAACAGGGTTTCCGGGACAGGTCTTCTCCTACGAGCAGTACTTC.

This chain links TRBV14 with TRBJ2-2, with 7 bases aligning to TRBD1. Germline V gene sequence: CDR1 SGHDN, CDR2 FVKESK. V trimming: 1 base; J trimming: 4 bases; junction bases outside the gene matches: 6. CDR3 size: 16 residues. CDR3 protein: CASSQGVTGTTGELFF. Here the CDR3 DNA reads TGTGCCAGCAGCCAAGGTGTGACAGGGACCACCGGGGAGCTGTTTTTT.

V usage is TRBV27 and J usage is TRBJ2-1; 8 bases map to TRBD2. Trimming removed 3 bases from V and 10 bases from J; junction bases left unmatched: 14. This CDR3 region has 16 residues. The germline V gene has CDR1 MNHEY and CDR2 SMNVEV (reference sequence). CDR3 protein: CASSFPPALAGMEQFF. The DNA of the CDR3 is TGTGCCAGCAGTTTTCCCCCGGCGCTAGCGGGTATGGAGCAGTTCTTC.

This chain links TRBV2 with TRBJ2-4, with 10 bases fitting TRBD2. After removal of 8 bases from V and 6 bases from J, the junction contained 10 bases not matched to a gene. Germline assignment: CDR1 SNHLY and CDR2 FYNNEI. CDR3 length: 15 amino acids. CDR3 residues: CASVGAGGPANIQYF. CDR3 bases: TGTGCCAGCGTAGGAGCGGGAGGGCCGGCAAACATTCAGTACTTC.

The chain uses TRBV19 and TRBJ1-2; D possibly corresponds to TRBD1 (6 bases). This CDR3 contains 16 residues. From germline, CDR1 is LNHDA and CDR2 SQIVND (reference sequence). V was cut by 8 bases and J by 4 bases, with 23 bases left in between. CDR3 sequence: CASSDETGKFSYGYTF. The CDR3, as DNA: TGTGCCAGTTCGGACGAAACAGGGAAGTTTTCCTATGGCTACACCTTC.

CDR3 residues: CASSLDRNEQFF. The CDR3 DNA reads as TGTGCCAGCAGCCTAGACAGGAATGAGCAGTTCTTC. The chain couples TRBV6-5 to TRBJ2-1, with TRBD1 as a possible D gene (6 bases). The CDR3 length is 12 residues. The germline CDR1 and CDR2 sequences are MNHEY and SVGAGI. Trimming removed 6 bases from V and 7 bases from J, with 10 bases in between.

CDR3 nucleotides: TGTGCCAGCAGCCCAACGACAGGAAACACTGAAGCTTTCTTT. It is translated as CASSPTTGNTEAFF. The chain couples TRBV9 to TRBJ1-1, with TRBD1 as a possible D gene (6 bases). V was cut by 4 bases and J by 2 bases, with 12 bases left in between. Germline loops: CDR1 SGDLS, CDR2 YYNGEE. The CDR3 runs to 14 residues.

The V and J genes are TRBV4-2 and TRBJ2-7, with TRBD2 identical over 11 bases. In germline, CDR1 is LGHNA, CDR2 YNFKEQ. This CDR3 contains 13 residues. After removal of 0 bases from V and 12 bases from J, the junction contained 4 bases not matched to a gene. The CDR3 sequence is CASSQETSGSMYF. CDR3 nucleotides: TGTGCCAGCAGCCAAGAAACTAGCGGGAGTATGTACTTC.

Concerning this clone itself: It may be a read error: a sequence one base away is much more abundant. Other DNA variants within this sample encode the same CDR3. V is TRBV5-4 and J is TRBJ1-1, with no clear D. The germline CDR1 and CDR2 sequences are SGHNT and YYREEE (reference sequence). The CDR3 spans 13 residues. The V end was cut by 4 bases, the J end by 1 base, with 8 bases between. The CDR3 region is CASSLGGNTEAFF. CDR3 sequence (DNA): TGTGCCAGCAGCCTGGGAGGGAACACTGAAGCTTTCTTT. Based on the CDR3 plus reference TRBV5-4 and TRBJ1-1, the full variable domain is ETGVTQSPTHLIKTRGQQVTLRCSSQSGHNTVSWYQQALGQGPQFIFQYYREEENGRGNFPPRFSGLQFPNYSSELNVNALELDDSALYLCASSLGGNTEAFFGQGTRLTVV.

This rearrangement joins TRBV7-9 to TRBJ2-7; 11 bases agree with TRBD2. Germline V gives CDR1 SEHNR, CDR2 FQNEAQ (reference sequence). This CDR3 is built from 15 residues. The junction had 6 bases not matched to a gene; V was cut back by 4 bases and J by 4 bases. The CDR3 spells CASSSVLAGVYEQYF. CDR3 nucleotide sequence: TGTGCCAGCAGCTCAGTACTAGCGGGAGTGTACGAGCAGTACTTC. The whole variable domain, remainder taken from reference TRBV7-9 and TRBJ2-7, is DTGVSQNPRHKITKRGQNVTFRCDPISEHNRLYWYRQTLGQGPEFLTYFQNEAQLEKSRLLSDRFSAERPKGSFSTLEIQRTEQGDSAMYLCASSSVLAGVYEQYFGPGTRLTVT.

This clone has just a few counts. The chain recombines TRBV9 with TRBJ1-3; D ambiguous. Between the trimmed V and J ends, which lost 0 bases and 7 bases, there was a span of 8 bases. The CDR3 is made up of 13 amino acids. The germline V gene has CDR1 SGDLS and CDR2 YYNGEE. The CDR3 DNA sequence: TGTGCCAGCAGCGTAGAGGGAGGGAACACCATATATTTT. It yields the protein CASSVEGGNTIYF.

The chain recombines TRBV4-1 with TRBJ2-7; TRBD1 matches 10 bases. The CDR3 covers 15 residues. The V segment lost 4 bases and the J segment 4 bases; nucleotides outside the gene matches: 7. Germline lookup yields CDR1 MGHRA and CDR2 YSYEKL. CDR3 nucleotides: TGCGCCAGCAGCCCAACAGGGACAGGGGAGTACGAGCAGTACTTC. It codes for CASSPTGTGEYEQYF.

This chain links TRBV11-2 with TRBJ2-1; TRBD2 agrees at 11 bases. There are 16 residues in the CDR3. The germline gives CDR1 SGHAT, CDR2 FQNNGV. V was clipped by 4 bases and J by 8 bases; unmatched bases: 10. The CDR3, as DNA: TGTGCCAGCAGCTGGATTACTAGCGGGGGATCGGATGAGCAGTTCTTC. Its protein is CASSWITSGGSDEQFF.

The table lists this clone with a few counts. V usage is TRBV6-1 and J usage is TRBJ1-6; no reliable D call. Germline CDR1 and CDR2: MNHNS and SASEGT. The V end was cut by 2 bases, the J end by 10 bases, with 21 bases between. The CDR3 totals 17 residues. The CDR3 is CASSERGLGSLGSPLHF. The CDR3 nucleotides are TGTGCCAGCAGTGAAAGAGGGTTGGGAAGCCTTGGCTCACCCCTCCACTTT.

The chain carries TRBV6-5 and TRBJ1-2; possible D gene TRBD1, 5 bases. There are 15 residues in the CDR3. Looked up from germline, CDR1 is MNHEY and CDR2 is SVGAGI. Trimming pared 7 bases from V and 6 bases from J, leaving 21 bases between. As DNA, the CDR3 is TGTGCCAGCATACAGAACAGGCCCGAGGTGGATGGCTACACCTTC. Protein sequence: CASIQNRPEVDGYTF.

This clone was found a few times. The gene calls are TRBV18 and TRBJ1-5, with a tentative D call TRBD1 (6 bases). Germline lookup yields CDR1 KGHSH and CDR2 LQKENI. Trimming left V 3 bases short and J 7 bases short, with 19 bases between. This CDR3 has 16 residues. DNA for the CDR3: TGTGCCAGCTCACCTTCAGTAACAGGGAAGGACCAGCCCCAGCATTTT. It specifies CASSPSVTGKDQPQHF.

The chain is built from TRBV10-2 and TRBJ2-7; 11 nucleotides match TRBD2. Per germline, CDR1 WSHSY and CDR2 SAAADI. The CDR3 totals 14 residues. The junction had 9 bases not matched to a gene; V was cut back by 11 bases and J by 3 bases. The CDR3 DNA sequence: TGCGCCTCAGCCCCGACTAGCGGGGTCTACGAGCAGTACTTC. Translation: CASAPTSGVYEQYF.

The rearrangement uses TRBV7-8 and TRBJ2-7; no clear D gene. The CDR3 has 13 residues. In germline, CDR1 is SGHVS, CDR2 FQNEAQ. The V and J ends lost 3 bases and 4 bases respectively, with 10 bases between them. CDR3 residues: CASSFLDGYEQYF. The CDR3 nucleotides read TGTGCCAGCAGCTTTTTAGACGGGTACGAGCAGTACTTC.

This clone has only one observation. The gene calls are TRBV18 and TRBJ1-5; 7 bases map to TRBD1. Germline loops: CDR1 KGHSH, CDR2 LQKENI. After removal of 4 bases from V and 0 bases from J, the junction contained 3 bases not matched to a gene. This CDR3 comprises 15 residues. CDR3 nucleotide sequence: TGTGCCAGCTCACAGGGGGCAGGTAGCAATCAGCCCCAGCATTTT. Protein sequence: CASSQGAGSNQPQHF.

The J gene is TRBJ1-6, the V gene TRBV5-1; D perhaps matches TRBD1 (6 bases). The V gene's germline CDR1 is SGHRS and CDR2 YFSETQ. The V end was cut by 1 base, the J end by 7 bases, with 9 bases between. The CDR3 totals 14 residues. CDR3 bases: TGCGCCAGCAGCTTGAGAACAGGGAATTCACCCCTCCACTTT. Amino acids: CASSLRTGNSPLHF.

V gene TRBV27 combines with J gene TRBJ1-5, with a tentative D call TRBD1 (5 bases). The CDR3 length is 15 residues. The V and J ends lost 1 base and 0 bases respectively, with 7 bases between them. Germline V CDR1 and CDR2: MNHEY, SMNVEV (reference sequence). This CDR3 is CASSLFQGSNQPQHF. The CDR3 DNA sequence: TGTGCCAGCAGTTTATTCCAGGGTAGCAATCAGCCCCAGCATTTT.

The J gene is TRBJ1-5, the V gene TRBV15; weak D call: TRBD1 (5 bases). V lost 3 bases and J 3 bases, leaving 9 bases between the germline ends. The germline CDR1 and CDR2 sequences are LNHNV and YYDKDF (reference sequence). The CDR3 is 14 residues long. The chain's CDR3 is CATSRGGDNQPQHF. CDR3 nucleotide sequence: TGTGCCACCAGCAGGGGGGGAGACAATCAGCCCCAGCATTTT.

This sequence joins TRBV7-9 and TRBJ2-3, with a possible D match to TRBD2 (6 bases). Germline lookup yields CDR1 SEHNR and CDR2 FQNEAQ (reference sequence). The V and J ends lost 4 bases and 6 bases respectively, with 11 bases between them. This CDR3 spans 13 amino acids. DNA of the CDR3: TGTGCCAGCAGCTCCCCTGGGGGGGATACGCAGTATTTT. It codes for CASSSPGGDTQYF.